A selection of T cell receptor beta chains follows, all from one sample in a study of regulatory T cells in long-lasting Graves disease. From the multiplex PCR reads, TCRdb called clonotypes with MiXCR, one entry per CDR3 protein. The sample has a few hundred thousand distinct CDR3 sequences, about 13% seen once; the top ten hold 8.5% to 10%. The same specimen was also included in a second study, on T cells in Graves' hyperthyroidism and ophthalmopathy.

The sample in question was peripheral blood mononuclear cells (PBMCs), obtained at new diagnosis, from a patient treated with antithyroid drugs. These receptor sequences come from a man younger than 45 with Graves disease. Each CDR3 is given with its conserved first and last residue. A D gene is named only where the DNA matches it firmly. Clone size, where shown, is once, few, many, or a class for clones that have expanded.

d_gene: TRBD2
abundance: -
j_gene: TRBJ2-1
v_gene: TRBV5-5
len: 15
CDR3aa: CASSFVLANYNEQFF
CDR3nt: TGTGCCAGCAGCTTTGTACTAGCGAATTACAATGAGCAGTTCTTC

d_gene: -
abundance: few
j_gene: TRBJ2-2
v_gene: TRBV6-9
len: 17
CDR3aa: CASSYASIGLVTGELFF
CDR3nt: TGTGCCAGCAGTTACGCGTCGATTGGCCTGGTCACCGGGGAGCTGTTTTTT

d_gene: -
abundance: -
j_gene: TRBJ1-5
v_gene: TRBV3-1
len: 15
CDR3aa: CASSQTGGGLQPQHF
CDR3nt: TGTGCCAGCAGCCAAACGGGGGGGGGGCTTCAGCCCCAGCATTTT

d_gene: TRBD2
abundance: -
j_gene: TRBJ2-5
v_gene: TRBV4-1
len: 16
CDR3aa: CASSHLWTSGGRTQYF
CDR3nt: TGCGCCAGCAGCCATTTATGGACTAGCGGGGGTCGGACCCAGTACTTC

d_gene: -
abundance: many
j_gene: TRBJ1-1
v_gene: TRBV10-2
len: 13
CDR3aa: CASSDRPNTEAFF
CDR3nt: TGCGCCAGCAGTGACAGACCCAACACTGAAGCTTTCTTT

d_gene: -
abundance: -
j_gene: TRBJ2-2
v_gene: TRBV11-2
len: 13
CDR3aa: CASSRGPNGGLFF
CDR3nt: TGTGCCAGCAGCCGAGGGCCGAACGGGGGGCTGTTTTTT

d_gene: -
abundance: -
j_gene: TRBJ1-4
v_gene: TRBV25-1
len: 13
CDR3aa: CASRDSSNEKLFF
CDR3nt: TGTGCCAGCAGGGACAGTTCTAATGAAAAACTGTTTTTT

d_gene: -
abundance: many
j_gene: TRBJ2-2
v_gene: TRBV20-1
len: 14
CDR3aa: CSARTQILPGELFF
CDR3nt: TGCAGTGCTAGGACACAGATATTGCCAGGGGAGCTGTTTTTT

d_gene: TRBD1
abundance: few
j_gene: TRBJ1-2
v_gene: TRBV11-1
len: 14
CDR3aa: CASSLGTGVRGYTF
CDR3nt: TGTGCCAGCAGCTTAGGGACAGGGGTGCGCGGCTACACCTTC

d_gene: TRBD2
abundance: many
j_gene: TRBJ2-1
v_gene: TRBV11-1
len: 14
CDR3aa: CASSRTSSYNEQFF
CDR3nt: TGTGCCAGCTCAAGGACTAGCTCGTACAATGAGCAGTTCTTC

d_gene: -
abundance: many
j_gene: TRBJ2-5
v_gene: TRBV7-3
len: 15
CDR3aa: CASSLLAKRGETQYF
CDR3nt: TGTGCCAGCAGCTTACTAGCGAAAAGAGGGGAGACCCAGTACTTC

d_gene: -
abundance: many
j_gene: TRBJ2-1
v_gene: TRBV11-2
len: 15
CDR3aa: CASSARSGRYNEQFF
CDR3nt: TGTGCCAGCAGCGCTCGTAGCGGTCGGTACAATGAGCAGTTCTTC

d_gene: -
abundance: many
j_gene: TRBJ2-7
v_gene: TRBV3-1
len: 14
CDR3aa: CASSLGAGSYEQYF
CDR3nt: TGTGCCAGCAGCTTAGGGGCCGGCTCCTACGAGCAGTACTTC

d_gene: -
abundance: few
j_gene: TRBJ2-7
v_gene: TRBV10-3
len: 15
CDR3aa: CAISERGLVTYEQYF
CDR3nt: TGTGCCATCAGTGAGCGGGGACTCGTTACCTACGAGCAGTACTTC

d_gene: TRBD2
abundance: many
j_gene: TRBJ2-7
v_gene: TRBV27
len: 15
CDR3aa: CASSFLAGGSSEQYF
CDR3nt: TGTGCCAGCAGTTTTCTAGCGGGAGGTAGTAGCGAGCAGTACTTC

d_gene: -
abundance: many
j_gene: TRBJ2-5
v_gene: TRBV28
len: 13
CDR3aa: CASSSGQQETQYF
CDR3nt: TGTGCCAGCAGTTCCGGACAGCAAGAGACCCAGTACTTC

d_gene: -
abundance: many
j_gene: TRBJ2-1
v_gene: TRBV7-9
len: 12
CDR3aa: CASSSVNPAQFF
CDR3nt: TGTGCCAGCAGCTCGGTGAACCCGGCGCAGTTCTTC

d_gene: -
abundance: many
j_gene: TRBJ1-4
v_gene: TRBV5-1
len: 15
CDR3aa: CASSSEQGKGEKLFF
CDR3nt: TGCGCCAGCAGCTCCGAACAGGGAAAGGGTGAAAAACTGTTTTTT

d_gene: -
abundance: many
j_gene: TRBJ1-4
v_gene: TRBV9
len: 15
CDR3aa: CASSVGPQGGEKLFF
CDR3nt: TGTGCCAGCAGCGTAGGGCCCCAAGGAGGTGAAAAACTGTTTTTT

d_gene: TRBD2
abundance: many
j_gene: TRBJ2-1
v_gene: TRBV2
len: 15
CDR3aa: CASSGLAGGSDEQFF
CDR3nt: TGTGCCAGCAGCGGTCTAGCGGGGGGATCGGATGAGCAGTTCTTC

d_gene: TRBD1
abundance: many
j_gene: TRBJ2-3
v_gene: TRBV5-1
len: 16
CDR3aa: CASSSPGQGLGYAQYF
CDR3nt: TGCGCCAGCAGCTCCCCGGGACAGGGATTGGGCTATGCGCAGTATTTT

d_gene: -
abundance: many
j_gene: TRBJ2-1
v_gene: TRBV6-1
len: 13
CDR3aa: CASTNRDVNEQFF
CDR3nt: TGTGCCAGCACGAATAGGGACGTCAATGAGCAGTTCTTC

d_gene: TRBD2
abundance: many
j_gene: TRBJ2-3
v_gene: TRBV20-1
len: 16
CDR3aa: CSATGLGRRGGDTQYF
CDR3nt: TGCAGTGCGACGGGACTAGGAAGGAGGGGGGGGGATACGCAGTATTTT

d_gene: -
abundance: many
j_gene: TRBJ2-3
v_gene: TRBV24-1
len: 14
CDR3aa: CATSVGEGTDTQYF
CDR3nt: TGTGCCACCAGTGTCGGGGAGGGCACAGATACGCAGTATTTT

d_gene: -
abundance: few
j_gene: TRBJ1-2
v_gene: TRBV5-1
len: 18
CDR3aa: CASSLEGKTGPKFDGYTF
CDR3nt: TGCGCCAGCAGCTTGGAAGGGAAGACAGGACCTAAGTTCGATGGCTACACCTTC

d_gene: TRBD2
abundance: many
j_gene: TRBJ2-1
v_gene: TRBV20-1
len: 16
CDR3aa: CSAPPRLAGDYNEQFF
CDR3nt: TGCAGTGCGCCCCCCCGACTAGCGGGGGACTACAATGAGCAGTTCTTC

d_gene: -
abundance: -
j_gene: TRBJ2-7
v_gene: TRBV4-1
len: 13
CDR3aa: CASSQNLGYEQYF
CDR3nt: TGCGCCAGCAGCCAGAATCTGGGATACGAGCAGTACTTC

d_gene: -
abundance: few
j_gene: TRBJ2-3
v_gene: TRBV20-1
len: 13
CDR3aa: CSARETSTDTQYF
CDR3nt: TGCAGTGCTAGGGAGACTAGCACAGATACGCAGTATTTT